This TCR beta chain was documented in a study of response to subunit inactivated influenza vaccine. Study-level findings and limits: The authors put forward the suggestion that each seasonal influenza vaccination may bring in only a limited number of new T cells.

In the case of this clonotype: What it binds is unknown.

From the RT-PCR reads, TCRdb called clonotypes with MiXCR, one entry per CDR3 protein. This sample has approximately 500,000 distinct CDR3 sequences, with 10% to 15% found just once. The CDR3 runs 19 residues. V lost 4 bases and J lost 6; bases outside the gene matches: 18. Sequencing used PBMCs from blood, obtained about 40 days after vaccination. The origin of this receptor is a man aged 50-60 years who received an inactivated influenza vaccine. The genes are TRBV12-3 or TRBV12-4 and TRBJ2-3; TRBD2 agrees at 11 bases. The CDR3 sequence is CASSSRLAGPTTRRDTQYF. The CDR3 nucleotides read TGTGCCAGCAGTTCCCGACTAGCGGGACCGACCACTAGGAGGGATACGCAGTATTTT.